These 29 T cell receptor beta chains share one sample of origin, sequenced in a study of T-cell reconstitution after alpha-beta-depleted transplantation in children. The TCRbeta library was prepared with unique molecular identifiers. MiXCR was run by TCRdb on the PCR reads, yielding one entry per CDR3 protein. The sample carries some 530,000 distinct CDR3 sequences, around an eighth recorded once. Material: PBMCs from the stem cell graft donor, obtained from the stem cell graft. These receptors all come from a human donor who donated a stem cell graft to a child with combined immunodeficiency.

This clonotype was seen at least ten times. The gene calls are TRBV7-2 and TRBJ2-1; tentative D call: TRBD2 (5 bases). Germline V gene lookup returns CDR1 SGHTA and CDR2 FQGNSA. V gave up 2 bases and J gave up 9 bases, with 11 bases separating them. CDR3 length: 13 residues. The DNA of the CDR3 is TGTGCCAGCAGCTTAAGAGGGTTTAGTGAGCAGTTCTTC. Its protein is CASSLRGFSEQFF. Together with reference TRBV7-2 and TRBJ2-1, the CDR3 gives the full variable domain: GAGVSQSPSNKVTEKGKDVELRCDPISGHTALYWYRQSLGQGLEFLIYFQGNSAPDKSGLPSDRFSAERTGGSVSTLTIQRTQQEDSAVYLCASSLRGFSEQFFGPGTRLTVL.

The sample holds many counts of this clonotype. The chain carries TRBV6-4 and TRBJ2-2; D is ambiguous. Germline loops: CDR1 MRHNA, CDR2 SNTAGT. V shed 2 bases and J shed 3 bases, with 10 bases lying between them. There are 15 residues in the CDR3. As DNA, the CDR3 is TGTGCCAGCAGTGACGGCTCCAGCCACACCGGGGAGCTGTTTTTT. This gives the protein CASSDGSSHTGELFF.

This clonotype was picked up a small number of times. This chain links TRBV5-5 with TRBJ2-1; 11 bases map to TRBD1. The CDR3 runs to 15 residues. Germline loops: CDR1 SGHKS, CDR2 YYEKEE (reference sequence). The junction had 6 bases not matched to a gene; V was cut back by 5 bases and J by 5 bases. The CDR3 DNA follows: TGTGCCAGCAGGGCCCGGGACAGGGGGAACAATGAGCAGTTCTTC. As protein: CASRARDRGNNEQFF.

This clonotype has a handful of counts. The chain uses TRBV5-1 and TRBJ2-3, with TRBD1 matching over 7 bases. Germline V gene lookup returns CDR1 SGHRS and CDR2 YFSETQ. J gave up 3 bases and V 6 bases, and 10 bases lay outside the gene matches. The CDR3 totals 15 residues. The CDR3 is CASTRDSPDTDTQYF. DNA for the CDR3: TGCGCCAGCACCCGGGACAGCCCAGATACAGATACGCAGTATTTT.

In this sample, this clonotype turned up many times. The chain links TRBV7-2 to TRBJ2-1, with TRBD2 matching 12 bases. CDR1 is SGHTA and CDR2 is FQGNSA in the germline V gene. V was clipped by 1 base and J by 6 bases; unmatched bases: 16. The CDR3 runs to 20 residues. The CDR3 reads CASSLGPTSGGPLKVNEQFF. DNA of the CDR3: TGTGCCAGCAGCTTAGGGCCAACTAGCGGGGGGCCCCTTAAAGTCAATGAGCAGTTCTTC. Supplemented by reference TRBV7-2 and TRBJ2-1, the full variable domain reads GAGVSQSPSNKVTEKGKDVELRCDPISGHTALYWYRQSLGQGLEFLIYFQGNSAPDKSGLPSDRFSAERTGGSVSTLTIQRTQQEDSAVYLCASSLGPTSGGPLKVNEQFFGPGTRLTVL.

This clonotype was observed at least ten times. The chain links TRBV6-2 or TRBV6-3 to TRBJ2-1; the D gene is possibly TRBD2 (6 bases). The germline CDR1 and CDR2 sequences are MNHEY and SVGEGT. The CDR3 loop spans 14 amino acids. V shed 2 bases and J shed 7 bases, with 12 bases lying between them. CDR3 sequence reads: CASSYGGLANEQFF. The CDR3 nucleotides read TGTGCCAGCAGTTACGGAGGGCTAGCGAATGAGCAGTTCTTC.

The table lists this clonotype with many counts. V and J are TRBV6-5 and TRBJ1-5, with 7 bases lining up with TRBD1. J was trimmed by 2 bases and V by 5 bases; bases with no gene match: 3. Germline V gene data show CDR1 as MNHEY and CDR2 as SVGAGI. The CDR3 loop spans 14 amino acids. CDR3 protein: CASSPTGGNQPQHF. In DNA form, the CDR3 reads TGTGCCAGCAGTCCTACAGGGGGCAATCAGCCCCAGCATTTT.

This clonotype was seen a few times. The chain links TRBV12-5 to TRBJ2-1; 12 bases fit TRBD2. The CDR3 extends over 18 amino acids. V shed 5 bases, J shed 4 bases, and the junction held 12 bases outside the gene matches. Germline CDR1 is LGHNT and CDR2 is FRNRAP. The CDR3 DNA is TGTGCTAGTGGTCTCAGACTAGCGGGAGCGGCGTGGTACAATGAGCAGTTCTTC. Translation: CASGLRLAGAAWYNEQFF.

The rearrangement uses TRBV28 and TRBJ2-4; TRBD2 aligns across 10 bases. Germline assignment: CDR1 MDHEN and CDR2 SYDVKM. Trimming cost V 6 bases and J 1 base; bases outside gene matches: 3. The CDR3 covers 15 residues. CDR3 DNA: TGTGCCAGCAGACTTAGCGGGAGGGCCAAAAACATTCAGTACTTC. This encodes CASRLSGRAKNIQYF.

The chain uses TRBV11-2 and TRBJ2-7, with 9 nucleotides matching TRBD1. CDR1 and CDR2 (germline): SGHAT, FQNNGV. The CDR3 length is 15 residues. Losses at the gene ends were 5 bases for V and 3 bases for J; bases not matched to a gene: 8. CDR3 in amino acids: CASSIRDRENYEQYF. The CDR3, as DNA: TGTGCCAGCAGCATCCGGGACAGGGAGAACTACGAGCAGTACTTC.

Here the CDR3 reads CASSFAGLNEQYF. CDR3 nucleotides: TGTGCCAGCAGTTTCGCAGGGCTCAACGAGCAGTACTTC. The rearrangement joins TRBV12-3 or TRBV12-4 to TRBJ2-7; a possible D gene is TRBD1 (5 bases). Trimming pared 3 bases from V and 5 bases from J, leaving 11 bases between. This CDR3 comprises 13 residues.

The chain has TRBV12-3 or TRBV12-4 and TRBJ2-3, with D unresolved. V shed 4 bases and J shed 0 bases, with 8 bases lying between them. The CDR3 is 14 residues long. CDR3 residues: CASSYDDSTDTQYF. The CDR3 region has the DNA TGTGCCAGCAGTTACGATGACAGCACAGATACGCAGTATTTT.

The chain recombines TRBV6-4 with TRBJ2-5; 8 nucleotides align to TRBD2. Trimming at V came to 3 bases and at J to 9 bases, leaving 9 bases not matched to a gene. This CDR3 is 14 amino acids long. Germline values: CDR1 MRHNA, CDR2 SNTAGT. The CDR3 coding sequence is TGTGCCAGCAGTGAAACTAGCGGATTTCAGCCCCAGTACTTC. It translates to CASSETSGFQPQYF.

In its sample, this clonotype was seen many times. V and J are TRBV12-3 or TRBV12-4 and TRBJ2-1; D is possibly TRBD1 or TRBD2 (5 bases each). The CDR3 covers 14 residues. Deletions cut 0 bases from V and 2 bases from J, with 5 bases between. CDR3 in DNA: TGTGCCAGCAGTTTAGCGGGACCCTACAATGAGCAGTTCTTC. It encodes CASSLAGPYNEQFF.

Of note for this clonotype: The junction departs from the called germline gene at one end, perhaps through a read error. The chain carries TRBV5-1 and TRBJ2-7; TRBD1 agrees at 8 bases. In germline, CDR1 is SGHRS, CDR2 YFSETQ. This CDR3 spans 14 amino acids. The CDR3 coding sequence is TGCGCCAGCAGCTTGGGTCAGGGGGCCTACGACCAGTACTTC. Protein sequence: CASSLGQGAYDQYF.

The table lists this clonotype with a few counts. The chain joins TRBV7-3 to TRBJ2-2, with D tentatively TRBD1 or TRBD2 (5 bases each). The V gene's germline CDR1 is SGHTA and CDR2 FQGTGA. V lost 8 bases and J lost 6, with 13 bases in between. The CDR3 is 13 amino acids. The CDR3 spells CASGGARSGELFF. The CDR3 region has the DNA TGTGCCAGCGGGGGTGCGAGGTCCGGGGAGCTGTTTTTT.

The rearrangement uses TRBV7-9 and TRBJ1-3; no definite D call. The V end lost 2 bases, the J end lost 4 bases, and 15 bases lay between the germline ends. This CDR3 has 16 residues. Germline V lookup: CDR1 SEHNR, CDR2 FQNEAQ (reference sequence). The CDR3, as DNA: TGTGCCAGCAGCTTATCCAGCTTTATCAAGGGAAACACCATATATTTT. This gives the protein CASSLSSFIKGNTIYF.

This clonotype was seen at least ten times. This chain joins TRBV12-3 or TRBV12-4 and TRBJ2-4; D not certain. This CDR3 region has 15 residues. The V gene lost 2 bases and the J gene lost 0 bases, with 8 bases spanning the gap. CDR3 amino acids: CASSLPRLAKNIQYF. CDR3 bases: TGTGCCAGCAGTTTACCCCGGCTAGCCAAAAACATTCAGTACTTC.

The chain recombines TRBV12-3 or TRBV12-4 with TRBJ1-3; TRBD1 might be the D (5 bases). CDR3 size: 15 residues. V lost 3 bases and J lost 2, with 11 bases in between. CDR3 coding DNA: TGTGCCAGCAGTTTCCAGGGAGCGACTGGAAACACCATATATTTT. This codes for CASSFQGATGNTIYF.

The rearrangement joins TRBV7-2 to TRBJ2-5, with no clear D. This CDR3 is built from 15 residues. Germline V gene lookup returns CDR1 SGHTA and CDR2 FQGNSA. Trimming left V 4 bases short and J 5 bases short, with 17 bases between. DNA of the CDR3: TGTGCCAGCAGCTGGGGATTAGGCTCCACGGAGACCCAGTACTTC. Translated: CASSWGLGSTETQYF.

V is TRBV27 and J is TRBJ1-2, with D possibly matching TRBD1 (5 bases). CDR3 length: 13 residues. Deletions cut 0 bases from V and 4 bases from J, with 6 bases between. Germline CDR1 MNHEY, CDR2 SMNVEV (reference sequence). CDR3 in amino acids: CASSLSGGYGYTF. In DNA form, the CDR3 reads TGTGCCAGCAGTTTATCGGGGGGCTATGGCTACACCTTC.

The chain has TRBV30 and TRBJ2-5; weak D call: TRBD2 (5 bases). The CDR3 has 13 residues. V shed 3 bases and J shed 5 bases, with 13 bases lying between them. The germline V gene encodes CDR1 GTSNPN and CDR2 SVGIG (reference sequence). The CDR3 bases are TGTGCCTGGAGGCGGGCAGGCGGGGAGACCCAGTACTTC. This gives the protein CAWRRAGGETQYF.

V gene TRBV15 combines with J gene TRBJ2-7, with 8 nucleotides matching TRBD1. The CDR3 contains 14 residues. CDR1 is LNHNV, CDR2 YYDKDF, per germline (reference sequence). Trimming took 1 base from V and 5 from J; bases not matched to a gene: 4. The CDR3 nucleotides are TGTGCCACCAGCAGAGCCTCGGGACAGGACGAGCAGTACTTC. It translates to CATSRASGQDEQYF.

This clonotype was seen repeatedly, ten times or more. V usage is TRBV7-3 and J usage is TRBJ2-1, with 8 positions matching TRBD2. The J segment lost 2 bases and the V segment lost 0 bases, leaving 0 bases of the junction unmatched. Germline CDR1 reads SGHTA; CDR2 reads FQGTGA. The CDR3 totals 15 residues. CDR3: CASSLTGLAYNEQFF. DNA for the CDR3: TGTGCCAGCAGCTTAACGGGACTAGCCTACAATGAGCAGTTCTTC. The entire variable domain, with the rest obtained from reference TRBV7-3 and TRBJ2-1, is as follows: GAGVSQTPSNKVTEKGKYVELRCDPISGHTALYWYRQSLGQGPEFLIYFQGTGAADDSGLPNDRFFAVRPEGSVSTLKIQRTERGDSAVYLCASSLTGLAYNEQFFGPGTRLTVL.

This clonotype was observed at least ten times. CDR3 region: CASSFVGLSSYEQYF. CDR3 in DNA: TGTGCCAGCAGTTTTGTAGGGCTTAGCTCCTACGAGCAGTACTTC. The J gene is TRBJ2-7, the V gene TRBV12-3 or TRBV12-4, with D uncertain. The CDR3 totals 15 residues. V was pared by 3 bases and J by 0 bases, with 12 bases between.

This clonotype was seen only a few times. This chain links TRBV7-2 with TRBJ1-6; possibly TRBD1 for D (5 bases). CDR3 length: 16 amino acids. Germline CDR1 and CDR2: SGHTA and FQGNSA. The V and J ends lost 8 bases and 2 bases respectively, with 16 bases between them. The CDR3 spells CASEPFRGPYNSPLHF. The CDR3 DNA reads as TGTGCCAGCGAACCTTTTAGGGGACCCTATAATTCACCCCTCCACTTT.

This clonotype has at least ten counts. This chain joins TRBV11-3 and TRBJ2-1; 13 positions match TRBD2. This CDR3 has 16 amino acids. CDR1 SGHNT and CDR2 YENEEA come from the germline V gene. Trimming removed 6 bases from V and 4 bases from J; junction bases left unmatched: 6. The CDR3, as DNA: TGTGCCAGCAGTCTCGGGACTAGCGGGGTGTACAATGAGCAGTTCTTC. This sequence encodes CASSLGTSGVYNEQFF.

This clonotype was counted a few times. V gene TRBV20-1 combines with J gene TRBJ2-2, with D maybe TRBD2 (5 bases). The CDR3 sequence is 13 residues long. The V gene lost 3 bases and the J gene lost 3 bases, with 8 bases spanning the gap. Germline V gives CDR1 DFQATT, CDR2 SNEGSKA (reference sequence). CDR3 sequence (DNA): TGCAGTGCTAGCGGGGTGTACACCGGGGAGCTGTTTTTT. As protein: CSASGVYTGELFF.

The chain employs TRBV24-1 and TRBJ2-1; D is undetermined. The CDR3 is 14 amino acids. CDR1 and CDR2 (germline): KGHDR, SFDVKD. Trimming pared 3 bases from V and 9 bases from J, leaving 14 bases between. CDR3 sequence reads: CATSDAGPLGEQFF. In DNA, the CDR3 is TGTGCCACCAGTGATGCCGGACCTTTGGGTGAGCAGTTCTTC.